The present TCR beta chain was sequenced within a study of cytomegalovirus exposure and HLA in healthy donors. Study results and limitations: Earlier results showed most TCR beta V segments being productive about 90% or about 30% of the time. The study designated fewer than 200 TCR beta chains cytomegalovirus-associated. Per a later analysis, 15,000 to 20,000 TCR beta sequences showed association with HLA alleles at 0.05 false discovery rate. A later analysis linked a missense DCLRE1C variant to TCR beta V- and J-gene trimming.

Trimming removed 3 bases from V and 2 bases from J, with 19 bases in between. The germline V gene has CDR1 SGHTA and CDR2 FQGNSA. This CDR3 is built from 17 residues. On this clone: Its antigen is unidentified. At the DNA level, this CDR3 is encoded by other sequences in the same sample as well.

It was with 60 Vbeta and 13 Jbeta primers that the PCR ran. Data came from immunoSEQ multiplex PCR; TCRdb stores just in-frame clones and leaves some out. Across over 70,000 clones, the top ten clones capture about 4.5% of the sample. The J gene is TRBJ1-1, the V gene TRBV7-2; tentatively, D is TRBD1 (5 bases). The sequenced sample consisted of PBMCs. The sequence derives from a woman between 35 and 50 years old in good health and CMV-seropositive. The chain's CDR3 is CASSLAAGRAANTEAFF. CDR3 nucleotides: TGTGCCAGCAGCTTGGCAGCGGGCAGGGCGGCTAACACTGAAGCTTTCTTT.